Below are 23 T cell receptor beta chains sequenced from a single sample in a study of identical twins. TCRdb ran MiXCR on the 5' RACE reads and lists one entry per CDR3 protein. The sample yields around 960,000 distinct CDR3 sequences, around an eighth seen once. These sequences were also reported in another study, on yellow fever vaccine responses in identical twins.

The specimen was PBMCs. These receptors came from a woman under 30 in good health.

This clonotype was observed a few times. CDR3 sequence (DNA): TGTGCCAGCAGTGAATATGTGGGTGTCTACAATGAGCAGTTCTTC. This encodes CASSEYVGVYNEQFF. The gene calls are TRBV25-1 and TRBJ2-1; D uncertain. Germline V CDR1 and CDR2: MGHDK, SYGVNS. The CDR3 length is 15 residues. Trimming cost V 0 bases and J 3 bases, with 9 bases left between them.

This clonotype was observed a few times. The chain links TRBV3-1 to TRBJ2-7; TRBD1 aligns across 12 bases. The CDR3 totals 17 residues. In germline, CDR1 is LGHDT, CDR2 YNNKEL (reference sequence). J lost 3 bases, V lost 0 bases, and 6 bases had no gene match. The CDR3 loop reads CASSQDPGDRGLYEQYF. CDR3 in DNA: TGTGCCAGCAGCCAAGATCCTGGGGACAGGGGGCTCTACGAGCAGTACTTC.

This clonotype was detected a few times. CDR3 amino acids: CASSLRTSGVRAQYF. CDR3 bases: TGTGCCAGCAGCTTAAGGACTAGCGGTGTTCGGGCCCAGTACTTC. This chain connects TRBV11-2 to TRBJ2-5; 10 bases align to TRBD2. Germline V lookup: CDR1 SGHAT, CDR2 FQNNGV. The CDR3 extends over 15 amino acids. The V segment lost 2 bases and the J segment 9 bases; nucleotides outside the gene matches: 9.

This rearrangement joins TRBV5-1 to TRBJ2-2; 13 bases align to TRBD2. The CDR3 has 17 amino acids. After removal of 5 bases from V and 3 bases from J, the junction contained 7 bases not matched to a gene. The germline V gene has CDR1 SGHRS and CDR2 YFSETQ. The CDR3 DNA is TGCGCCAGCAGTCGGACTAGCGGGAGTCGCCACACCGGGGAGCTGTTTTTT. Protein: CASSRTSGSRHTGELFF.

The chain is built from TRBV5-1 and TRBJ1-1; D might be TRBD1 (5 bases). The germline V and J ends were trimmed by 4 bases and 7 bases, with 23 bases remaining between them. The CDR3 extends over 16 amino acids. CDR1 and CDR2 from the germline V gene are SGHRS and YFSETQ. CDR3 DNA: TGCGCCAGCAGCCCAAGCCGACGAAGTGGGGCGCTTGAAGCTTTCTTT. Its translation is CASSPSRRSGALEAFF.

In this sample, this clonotype turned up many times. The rearrangement uses TRBV5-5 and TRBJ2-1; 12 positions agree with TRBD2. V was pared by 4 bases and J by 0 bases, with 2 bases of the junction left unmatched. This CDR3 is 16 amino acids long. Germline assignment: CDR1 SGHKS and CDR2 YYEKEE (reference sequence). The CDR3 reads CASSKLAGGSYNEQFF. The CDR3, as DNA: TGTGCCAGCAGCAAACTAGCGGGGGGCTCCTACAATGAGCAGTTCTTC.

In this sample, this clonotype turned up a few times. This sequence joins TRBV19 and TRBJ2-1, with D uncertain. Germline values: CDR1 LNHDA, CDR2 SQIVND (reference sequence). The CDR3 extends over 14 amino acids. V was clipped by 3 bases and J by 7 bases, with 13 bases between them. The CDR3 region is CASSMNGLLNEQFF. The CDR3 DNA sequence: TGTGCCAGTAGTATGAACGGGCTGCTGAATGAGCAGTTCTTC.

The J gene is TRBJ2-2, the V gene TRBV2; D possibly corresponds to TRBD1 (6 bases). The CDR3 consists of 13 residues. CDR1 is SNHLY and CDR2 is FYNNEI in the germline V gene. Trimming took off 3 bases at V and 6 bases at J, with 8 bases between the two ends. Written as DNA, the CDR3 is TGTGCCAGCAGTGAGGACAGCCCCGGGGAGCTGTTTTTT. Translation: CASSEDSPGELFF.

The chain uses TRBV27 and TRBJ2-1; D unclear. This CDR3 comprises 15 residues. Per germline, CDR1 MNHEY and CDR2 SMNVEV (reference sequence). Trimming removed 3 bases from V and 0 bases from J, with 9 bases in between. CDR3 region: CASSFKPNSYNEQFF. CDR3 DNA sequence: TGTGCCAGCAGTTTTAAACCGAACTCCTACAATGAGCAGTTCTTC.

This clonotype was observed a handful of times. This CDR3 is CASNPARLAYNEQFF. CDR3 nucleotide sequence: TGTGCCAGCAACCCGGCGCGGCTAGCCTACAATGAGCAGTTCTTC. The chain is built from TRBV11-2 and TRBJ2-1; D is unresolved. CDR3 length: 15 amino acids. The V end was cut by 7 bases, the J end by 2 bases, with 15 bases between. In germline, CDR1 is SGHAT, CDR2 FQNNGV.

This clonotype was seen a handful of times. The chain uses TRBV6-2 or TRBV6-3 and TRBJ1-4; no reliable D call. The V end lost 2 bases, the J end lost 5 bases, and 9 bases lay between the germline ends. Germline V gene data show CDR1 as MNHEY and CDR2 as SVGEGT. The length of the CDR3 is 14 residues. The CDR3 sequence: CASSYLRQNEKLFF. In DNA form, the CDR3 reads TGTGCCAGCAGTTACCTTCGCCAGAATGAAAAACTGTTTTTT.

This clonotype was observed at least ten times. V is TRBV4-1 and J is TRBJ1-2; D remains unclear. Germline values: CDR1 MGHRA, CDR2 YSYEKL. Trimming took 1 base from V and 7 from J, leaving 19 bases between them. CDR3 size: 16 residues. The chain's CDR3 is CASSQGIPPDKLGYTF. The CDR3 DNA is TGCGCCAGCAGCCAAGGCATTCCGCCCGACAAACTTGGCTACACCTTC.

The V gene is TRBV5-1, the J gene TRBJ1-2, with D perhaps TRBD1 (6 bases). Trimming cost V 2 bases and J 3 bases, with 11 bases left between them. CDR1 is SGHRS and CDR2 is YFSETQ in the germline V gene. The CDR3 contains 14 residues. The CDR3 reads CASSLNREDYGYTF. The CDR3 nucleotides read TGCGCCAGCAGCTTAAACAGGGAGGACTATGGCTACACCTTC.

This clonotype was picked up a small number of times. The chain couples TRBV6-5 to TRBJ2-5; D is perhaps TRBD2 (6 bases). With 0 bases removed from V and 2 bases from J, the gap between germline ends came to 22 bases. Germline values: CDR1 MNHEY, CDR2 SVGAGI. This CDR3 spans 19 amino acids. CDR3 nucleotide sequence: TGTGCCAGCAGTTACTCGGAGGAGGACTACCACAAAAAACAAGAGACCCAGTACTTC. Translation gives CASSYSEEDYHKKQETQYF.

The chain combines TRBV5-1 with TRBJ2-1, with 8 bases identical to TRBD1. The V and J ends lost 3 bases and 9 bases, in that order; junction bases with no gene match: 8. CDR3 size: 14 residues. In germline, CDR1 is SGHRS, CDR2 YFSETQ. This CDR3 reads CASSSGQVKSEQFF. CDR3 sequence (DNA): TGCGCCAGCAGCTCGGGACAGGTGAAGAGTGAGCAGTTCTTC.

In this sample, this clonotype turned up a few times. The V gene is TRBV4-2, the J gene TRBJ2-5; 9 bases line up with TRBD2. J was trimmed by 5 bases and V by 0 bases; bases with no gene match: 7. The germline CDR1 and CDR2 sequences are LGHNA and YNFKEQ. This CDR3 is built from 16 residues. The CDR3 here is CASSQDRSSGGETQYF. CDR3 DNA: TGTGCCAGCAGCCAAGATCGGAGTAGCGGGGGTGAGACCCAGTACTTC.

This clonotype was counted ten times or more. V and J are TRBV6-5 and TRBJ2-2, with 12 nucleotides matching TRBD1. The CDR3 runs to 19 residues. Germline V gives CDR1 MNHEY, CDR2 SVGAGI. V lost 3 bases, J lost 4 bases, and 12 bases stayed unmatched. This chain's CDR3 is CASSYYVYRGQGATGELFF. The DNA of the CDR3 is TGTGCCAGCAGTTATTACGTATATCGGGGACAGGGGGCCACCGGGGAGCTGTTTTTT.

This clonotype showed up many times. The gene calls are TRBV24-1 and TRBJ1-2, with a tentative D call TRBD1 (5 bases). Deletions cut 5 bases from V and 5 bases from J, with 14 bases between. The CDR3 extends over 14 amino acids. Germline V gene sequence: CDR1 KGHDR, CDR2 SFDVKD. CDR3 sequence reads: CATSGNDRAYGYTF. CDR3 DNA sequence: TGTGCCACCAGTGGTAATGACAGAGCATATGGCTACACCTTC.

This clonotype was detected only a few times. V is TRBV12-3 or TRBV12-4 and J is TRBJ1-3, with D possibly being TRBD1 (5 bases). The CDR3 contains 17 residues. The ends were cut back, 5 bases at V and 0 bases at J, with 17 bases in the middle. The CDR3: CASSIRRGQFSGNTIYF. Here the CDR3 DNA reads TGTGCCAGCAGTATCAGGAGGGGTCAGTTCTCTGGAAACACCATATATTTT.

The V and J genes are TRBV24-1 and TRBJ2-5; tentative D call: TRBD2 (6 bases). CDR3 length: 16 amino acids. CDR1 KGHDR and CDR2 SFDVKD come from the germline V gene. Deletions cut 4 bases from V and 5 bases from J, with 19 bases between. The CDR3 DNA sequence: TGTGCCACCAGTGACTCAGCCCGACTAGGCGGCGAGACCCAGTACTTC. Protein product: CATSDSARLGGETQYF.

There are a few counts of this clonotype. Mismatch with germline at one junction end may stem from a read error. The chain combines TRBV12-3 or TRBV12-4 with TRBJ1-5; 9 bases line up with TRBD1. The CDR3 has 17 amino acids. The CDR3 bases are TGTGCCAGCATTTTAGAGGGGGGACAGGGAAGCAATCAGCCCCAGCATTTT. Protein: CASILEGGQGSNQPQHF.

This chain joins TRBV5-1 and TRBJ1-2; D is perhaps TRBD1 (6 bases). The CDR3 runs 14 residues. CDR1 SGHRS and CDR2 YFSETQ come from the germline V gene. Trimming cost V 0 bases and J 1 base, with 7 bases left between them. The CDR3 here is CASSLEGVNYGYTF. In DNA, the CDR3 is TGCGCCAGCAGCTTGGAGGGGGTTAACTATGGCTACACCTTC. The full variable domain, rest sourced from reference TRBV5-1 and TRBJ1-2, is KAGVTQTPRYLIKTRGQQVTLSCSPISGHRSVSWYQQTPGQGLQFLFEYFSETQRNKGNFPGRFSGRQFSNSRSEMNVSTLELGDSALYLCASSLEGVNYGYTFGSGTRLTVV.

Many counts were recorded for this clonotype. The V gene is TRBV5-6, the J gene TRBJ2-1, with 8 nucleotides matching TRBD2. V lost 2 bases to trimming and J lost 4 bases; unmatched junction nucleotides: 8. CDR3 length: 16 amino acids. CDR1 is SGHDT, CDR2 YYEEEE, per germline. The CDR3: CASSLRGGLIYNEQFF. CDR3 nucleotide sequence: TGTGCCAGCAGCTTACGGGGGGGCCTAATATACAATGAGCAGTTCTTC.